This T cell receptor (beta chain) was captured in a study of cytomegalovirus exposure and HLA in healthy donors (dated by TCRdb to 2016 to 2017). Background for the entire study: In an earlier analysis of roughly 590 of the donors, 276 Gb of sequence data and approximately 100 million unique TCR beta sequences from about 179 million T cells were reported. An early release that covered more than 550 HLA-typed donors contained approximately 320 gigabases of sequencing data and about 84 million unique TCR sequences. The genetic ancestry cluster associated with self-reported Caucasian donors included over 80% of the 350 to 500 genotyped donors. The study aimed to test whether cataloging public T cell receptors could reveal signatures of past pathogen exposure. The study used immunosequencing to profile the T cell repertoires of approximately 650 subjects and linked those repertoires to cytomegalovirus serostatus. Along with the approximately 700-subject first cohort, a separate validation cohort of over a hundred different subjects was used. To predict cytomegalovirus infection status, the study brought together high-throughput TCR immunosequencing, statistical association of individual TCRs with disease status, and machine learning. To study patterns of TCR occurrence, a later analysis re-analyzed previously published TCR beta repertoires from around 670 donors and added high-resolution HLA genotyping. In the later analysis, no new phenotypic data were used to find candidate immune exposures; instead, reliance was placed on TCR beta sequences and their occurrence across donors. An earlier analysis of 587 of the donors used high-throughput TCR beta sequencing to judge whether each TCR beta V gene segment behaved as functional or pseudogenic. Donor age, sex, ethnicity and CMV serostatus were compiled alongside the repertoire data. A later genetic analysis took genome-wide SNP genotypes for about three fifths of the roughly 670 donors and used that subset as a discovery cohort. All discovery cohort repertoires had been generated on a single sequencing platform. HLA typing included class I and class II loci at four-digit resolution. Typing coverage differed by locus: A, B, C, DRB1 and DQB1 were typed in roughly 629-630 donors, DQA1 in about 500, DPA1 in around 580, and DPB1 in 472. Roughly 5 DR-DQ haplotypes were handled as single units for association and clustering because linkage in the cohort was strong. On average, around 230,000 unique TCR beta nucleotide sequences were sequenced per donor among about 400 genotyped donors of the cohort, with around 19% of those sequences being non-productive. Findings and caveats that apply to the study as a whole: Linkage disequilibrium might explain the correlated functional status among segregating V segments, but an unknown experimental factor could not be excluded. A total of 150 to 200 TCR beta chains were listed by the study as associated with cytomegalovirus. According to a later analysis, parvovirus B19, influenza, CMV and Epstein-Barr virus appeared linked to several top co-occurrence clusters. According to a later genetic analysis, donors in an Asian-associated ancestry cluster had fewer N-insertions in productive TCRs than the roughly 660-donor mean. Because HLA typing was missing for some donors at each locus, association tests included only the typed subset. A later analysis found that most CMV-associated TCR beta chains appeared HLA-restricted, with HLA associations seemingly driven largely by CMV exposure. In this cohort, only TCR beta chains were sequenced, and detectable features were limited by the absence of alpha or paired-chain data. The authors suggested that the approach could potentially be generalized to other disease states and immunological phenotypes. Three of the identified cytomegalovirus-associated TCR beta chains were confirmed in vitro to be specific for cytomegalovirus antigens. An association between a missense DCLRE1C variant and V-gene and J-gene trimming of TCR beta chains was found in a later genetic analysis and replicated in an independent cohort. In a later analysis, HLA-associated TCR beta chains showed more clonal expansion and lower generation probabilities than non-associated chains that were equally common. Roughly uniform sequencing depth across donors was assumed in presence/absence analyses, although this assumption may not hold. In an earlier analysis of fewer than 700 of the donors, most TCR beta V segments appeared in productive rearrangements about 87% or about 30% of the time, broadly matching IMGT annotations. Cytomegalovirus status was reported to be diagnosed by the classifier with high specificity and sensitivity in both the original and validation cohorts. Most TCR sequences were observed very rarely across donors, whereas some public TCRs were present in many individuals. When HLA alleles, especially DR and DQ, strongly co-occurred, attributing TCR associations to individual alleles was difficult. About 17 rarely observed V segments, including chromosome 9 orphons, were excluded from the earlier analysis of some 590 of the donors because counts were too low. A later analysis found that TCR association rates varied across HLA loci, with DRB1 alleles showing the most associated TCRs and HLA-C alleles the fewest. Some IMGT-functional V segments, including TRBV6-2 and TRBV6-3, could not be told apart with the 87-base-pair reads, so those segments were excluded. A further reported finding was that TCR beta sequences accurately predicted the HLA-A and HLA-B alleles for most subjects in the first cohort. For the cohort, immune exposure information was limited to CMV serostatus. A group of highly shared sequence variants was considered likely to be a technical artifact of the sequencing pipeline. At a false discovery rate of 0.05, a later analysis linked about 17,000 TCR beta sequences to specific HLA alleles.

Note on this clone: The specificity of this receptor is unknown. Nothing much larger sits one base from this clone, and base qualities are not available.

Counted from cysteine to phenylalanine, this CDR3 has 15 amino acids. Of the read, only the CDR3 DNA is kept; its 45 bases are in frame from base 1. CDR1 and CDR2, per the germline V gene (reference sequence), are LNHDA and SQIVND. Unmatched junction bases come to 4, with V trimmed by 6 bases and J by 1 base. The cohort was made up of about 670 healthy bone marrow donors. Cohort members were all nominally healthy when sampled, although unrecorded immune exposures were likely present. The donor tested CMV seronegative and was one of the 352 seronegative cohort members. A peripheral blood sample was provided by each donor, and peripheral blood mononuclear cells were used for TCR beta sequencing. The Qiagen DNeasy Blood Extraction Kit was used to extract genomic DNA from the blood cell samples. The method was the immunoSEQ multiplex PCR assay. The multiplex PCR relied on a mix of 60 forward primers for TCR Vbeta segments and 13 reverse primers for TCR Jbeta segments. A multiplex PCR assay on genomic DNA amplified the CDR3 region of rearranged TCR beta genes. The amplified TCR beta libraries were sequenced on the Illumina HiSeq System as 87-base-pair reads. On the authors' methods: A later analysis tallied roughly 78 million unique TCR beta chains across the 666 repertoires, and roughly 11 million of those chains were shared by two or more donors. To remove PCR and sequencing errors, raw reads were error-corrected and collapsed into unique sequences using a nearest-neighbor algorithm that merged closely related sequences. Alignment of CDR3 sequences to IMGT reference sequences was used to assign V, D and J gene segments. For a sequence to be retained, a match of at least six nucleotides was required to both a V gene segment and a J gene segment. Rearrangements were called productive when the CDR3 lacked stop codons and stayed in frame with V and J; all others were non-productive. CDR3 was defined according to IMGT convention as the region running from the second conserved V-encoded cysteine to the conserved J-encoded phenylalanine. The earlier analysis of more than 450 of the donors excluded sequences that lacked an unambiguous match to a single V gene segment. In an earlier analysis of 450 to 750 of the donors, a V segment was called functional when productive rearrangements were above 56.7%, and segregating when the standard deviation between donors exceeded 5%. A statistical classification framework was built for diagnosing cytomegalovirus status from the catalog of TCR beta chain sequences. In a later analysis, TCR nucleotide sequences were compared against IMGT/GENE-DB human TR gene sequences so that V and J genes could be assigned. In a later analysis, CDR3 sequences and most-parsimonious VDJ recombination scenarios were assigned using the TCRdist pipeline. In a later analysis, each TCR beta chain was defined by its CDR3 amino acid sequence together with its V-gene family, and reads without a unique V-gene family were excluded. As a way to deal with suspected cross-contamination and a sequencing artifact, a later analysis dropped roughly 620 nucleotide sequences that were highly shared and had low generation probability. In a later analysis, a clonal expansion index was calculated for each public chain from normalized within-repertoire ranks of inferred template counts. In a later analysis, generation probabilities were computed using a VDJ recombination model fitted to out-of-frame rearrangements, and the results were checked against IGoR. Hypergeometric tests were used in a later analysis to score TCR-TCR, TCR-HLA and TCR-CMV co-occurrence, with a repertoire-size bias correction applied to the TCR pairs. False discovery rates were estimated in a later analysis by permuting HLA or CMV assignments 20 times. A later analysis grouped co-occurring TCRs with DBSCAN, adding TCRdist sequence similarity when clustering within HLA-allele-positive subsets. Repertoires with fewer than 30,000 or more than 120,000 public chains, plus five repertoires with anomalous nucleotide sharing, were excluded from co-occurrence clustering. TCRdb took this table from immuneACCESS and kept in-frame rearrangements with V and J called. Such tables lack part of the clones; where checked against another copy, unresolved V genes explain under half of the gap, and the rest is unexplained. V, J and clone size were drawn from that table, and D and trimming were deduced from the DNA. This sample holds roughly 180,000 clones; more than 70% were observed only once. The ten largest clones take up 0.8% to 1.3% of the sample.

Recombination joined TRBV19 with TRBJ2-4; 9 nucleotides in the junction match TRBD1. The source of this sequence is a man aged 30 to 39 in good health and CMV-seronegative. Specimen: PBMCs. The CDR3 protein is CASSQDRGAKNIQYF. The bases are TGTGCCAGTAGCCAGGACAGGGGTGCCAAAAACATTCAGTACTTC.